Sequencing of this T cell receptor (beta chain) was carried out in a study of metastatic and nonmetastatic thyroid tumors. Across the study: Blood and tumor or nodule tissue repertoires from malignant and benign thyroid patients were compared.

This clone is medium-sized by share. What it binds is not known. Findings and caveats of the study: Significantly higher TCR beta diversity was reportedly seen in malignant thyroid tumors than benign nodules, in blood and tumor.

TCRdb re-called the PCR reads with MiXCR. This table has about 38,000 clones, around 28% appearing once. Germline CDR1 reads SGHRS; CDR2 reads YFSETQ. V was pared by 5 bases and J by 8 bases, with 9 bases of the junction left unmatched. CDR3 size: 13 residues. No treatment of any kind had been given to any patient before thyroid surgery. Sequencing was carried out using blood. The V gene is TRBV5-1, the J gene TRBJ1-2, with 7 positions matching TRBD1. The receptor comes from a male donor with papillary thyroid cancer or a benign thyroid nodule (not recorded which). Some clones in this sample may be carry-over from other donors' samples. The CDR3 DNA reads as TGCGCCAGCAGGATAGGGGGCGTGGAGGGCTACACCTTC. It translates to CASRIGGVEGYTF.